This T cell receptor beta chain was recorded in a study of sequential checkpoint blockade in melanoma. Study in general: Randomization was 1:1 between first-line nivolumab→ipilimumab and ipilimumab→nivolumab. Each arm's sequence ended with maintenance nivolumab.

Treatment defined: randomized to nivolumab then ipilimumab (arm A) or the reverse (arm B). From thawed PBMCs, live CD3+CD8+ cells negative for CD19 and CD56 were sorted. Sequencing used immunoSEQ multiplex PCR; TCRdb keeps in-frame clones, though not all of them. This sample carries around 10,000 clones, around 73% of them seen once, and the ten largest clones take around 39%. The TCR comes from a human donor with melanoma. Material: CD8+ T cells sorted from blood (inferred from file names), obtained from a patient given nivolumab and ipilimumab in sequence.

CDR3 protein: CAWSARWGYGAKNIQYF. In nucleotides, the CDR3 is TGTGCCTGGAGTGCCCGATGGGGCTACGGAGCCAAAAACATTCAGTACTTC. The chain has TRBV30 and TRBJ2-4, with D possibly matching TRBD1 (5 bases). The germline CDR1 and CDR2 sequences are GTSNPN and SVGIG (reference sequence). V lost 1 base, J lost 0 bases, and 16 bases lay in between. This CDR3 is 17 amino acids long.